A selection of T cell receptor beta chains follows, all from one sample in a study of blood T cell repertoires in COVID-19. Using immunoSEQ multiplex PCR, the repertoire was profiled, and TCRdb retains in-frame clones only, with some absent. The profile shows a few hundred thousand clones, 70% to 90% of them singletons. The source material was peripheral blood. The receptors shown here come from a woman between 70 and 85 years old with COVID-19, enrolled during active disease. Each CDR3 is given with its conserved first and last residue. Fields, in order: J gene, V gene, D gene, clone size, CDR3 DNA, CDR3 protein. The D gene is left open where the match is weak. A clone size is listed for some rows: how often the clone was seen (once, few, many), or a class if it is expanded.

TRBJ1-1 TRBV27 - - TGTGCCAGCAGTTCGCTAGGTAACGCTGAAGCTTTCTTT CASSSLGNAEAFF
TRBJ1-2 TRBV3-1/TRBV3-2 - - TGTGCCAGCAGCCAAGATAGCCCCCCGCGGGGGGAGGTCTGCACCTTC CASSQDSPPRGEVCTF
TRBJ1-1 TRBV5-1 TRBD1 - TGCGCCAGCAGCCACCTACGACAGGGTGGAGGCATGAACACTGAAGCTTTCTTT CASSHLRQGGGMNTEAFF
TRBJ2-1 TRBV11-2 TRBD2 - TGTGCCAGCAGCCTTCGGACTAGCCACAATGAGCAGTTCTTC CASSLRTSHNEQFF
TRBJ1-5 TRBV7-9 - once TGTGCCAGCAGCTTAGCCTCAGGGGATCAGCCCCAGCATTTT CASSLASGDQPQHF
TRBJ2-7 TRBV12-3/TRBV12-4 - - TGTGCCAGCAGTTTGGCAGTACACGAGCAGTACTTC CASSLAVHEQYF
TRBJ1-5 TRBV6-6 TRBD1 - TGTGCCAGCATTAGCTTTGGTGGGACAGAGAATCAGCCCCAGCATTTT CASISFGGTENQPQHF
TRBJ2-7 TRBV7-8 - - TGTGCCAGCAGCCCCATGTCCTACGAGCAGTACTTC CASSPMSYEQYF
TRBJ1-1 TRBV3-1/TRBV3-2 TRBD1 once TGTGCCAGCAGCCGCAGGACAGGGGGGTACACTGAAGCTTTCTTT CASSRRTGGYTEAFF
TRBJ1-6 TRBV5-1 - - TGCGCCAGCAGCTCATTGGCCGGGACACCTTGGAGCTCCTATAATTCACCCCTCCACTTT CASSSLAGTPWSSYNSPLHF
TRBJ1-1 TRBV9 TRBD1 - TGTGCCAGCAGCTCACGGGGACAGGGGGTCACTGAAGCTTTCTTT CASSSRGQGVTEAFF
TRBJ2-5 TRBV10-3 TRBD1 - TGTGTCATCAGTGAGGGGAGAGGGGGCGGTGGAGAGACCCAGTACTTC CVISEGRGGGGETQYF